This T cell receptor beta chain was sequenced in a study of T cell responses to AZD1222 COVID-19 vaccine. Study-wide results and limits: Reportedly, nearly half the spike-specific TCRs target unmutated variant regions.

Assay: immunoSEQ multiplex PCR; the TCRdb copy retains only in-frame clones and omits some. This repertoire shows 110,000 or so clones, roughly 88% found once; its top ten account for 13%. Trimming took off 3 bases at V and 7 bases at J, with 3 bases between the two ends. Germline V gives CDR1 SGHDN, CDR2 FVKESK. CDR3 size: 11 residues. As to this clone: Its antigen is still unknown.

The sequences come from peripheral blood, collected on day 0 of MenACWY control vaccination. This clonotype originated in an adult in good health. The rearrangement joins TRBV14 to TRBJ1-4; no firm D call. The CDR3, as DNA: TGTGCCAGCAGCCAGTTTGAAAAACTGTTTTTT. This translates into CASSQFEKLFF.